The 15 T cell receptor beta chains below all came from one sample that was sequenced in a study of control samples from healthy donors and cancer patients (dated by TCRdb to the early 2020s). The library was built by means of the immunoSEQ multiplex PCR assay. Drawn from immuneACCESS, this table holds only the in-frame rearrangements with V and J called that TCRdb kept. Clones are partly lost; checked studies trace under half to an unresolved V gene and leave the rest unexplained. A total of about 58,000 clones appear in this sample, approximately 89% of them only once. The ten largest clonotypes hold approximately 11% of the sample. The specimen sequenced was PBMCs. Receptor source: a woman aged 60-70 years with lung cancer.

The chain employs TRBV5-6 and TRBJ2-1, with 10 bases matching TRBD2. V was clipped by 6 bases and J by 2 bases; unmatched bases: 11. Per the germline V gene, CDR1 is SGHDT and CDR2 is YYEEEE. The CDR3 runs to 17 residues. CDR3 nucleotide sequence: TGTGCCAGCACGGGGGAGCCCAGCGGGGGGGCCTACAATGAGCAGTTCTTC. It specifies CASTGEPSGGAYNEQFF.

The gene calls are TRBV7-9 and TRBJ1-5, with D perhaps TRBD1 (5 bases). Trimming took 4 bases from V and 2 from J, leaving 15 bases between them. CDR3 size: 16 residues. Per germline, CDR1 SEHNR and CDR2 FQNEAQ (reference sequence). The CDR3, as DNA: TGTGCCAGCAGCTCTACCTTGACAGCACGCAATCAGCCCCAGCATTTT. It yields the protein CASSSTLTARNQPQHF.

CDR3 nucleotides: TGTGCCACCAGTTCAGGACCCTACGAGCAGTACTTC. Translated: CATSSGPYEQYF. The J gene is TRBJ2-7, the V gene TRBV15; no firm D call. V lost 6 bases, J lost 2 bases, and 8 bases lay in between. This CDR3 is built from 12 residues. Germline V gene sequence: CDR1 LNHNV, CDR2 YYDKDF (reference sequence). The variable domain in full, completed from reference TRBV15 and TRBJ2-7, reads DAMVIQNPRYQVTQFGKPVTLSCSQTLNHNVMYWYQQKSSQAPKLLFHYYDKDFNNEADTPDNFQSRRPNTSFCFLDIRSPGLGDTAMYLCATSSGPYEQYFGPGTRLTVT.

The chain recombines TRBV24-1 with TRBJ1-5; D gene uncertain. Per the germline V gene, CDR1 is KGHDR and CDR2 is SFDVKD. V was pared by 2 bases and J by 4 bases, with 5 bases between. The CDR3 covers 13 residues. For the CDR3, the DNA is TGTGCCACCAGTGATTATGAGAATCAGCCCCAGCATTTT. Its translation is CATSDYENQPQHF.

The J gene is TRBJ1-3, the V gene TRBV7-9; no definite D call. CDR1 and CDR2 (germline): SEHNR, FQNEAQ (reference sequence). The CDR3 runs to 14 residues. The germline V and J ends were trimmed by 5 bases and 1 base, with 9 bases remaining between them. The CDR3 sequence: CASSPRRSGNTIYF. In DNA, the CDR3 is TGTGCCAGCAGCCCCCGGAGGTCTGGAAACACCATATATTTT.

This sequence joins TRBV5-1 and TRBJ2-5, with D possibly matching TRBD1 (7 bases). The CDR3 is 13 residues long. Trimming cost V 5 bases and J 4 bases, with 12 bases left between them. The germline V gene encodes CDR1 SGHRS and CDR2 YFSETQ. The chain's CDR3 is CASRLAGGETQYF. DNA of the CDR3: TGCGCCAGCAGACTAGCAGGGGGAGAGACCCAGTACTTC.

This chain uses TRBV19 with TRBJ1-6; weak D call: TRBD1 (5 bases). This CDR3 spans 13 amino acids. Trimming shortened V by 4 bases and J by 9 bases, and 10 bases separated the two germline ends. Germline CDR1 and CDR2: LNHDA and SQIVND (reference sequence). This CDR3 reads CASSTTEFSPLHF. The CDR3 coding sequence is TGTGCCAGTAGTACGACAGAATTTTCACCCCTCCACTTT.

The CDR3 here is CASSLRRGSTDTQYF. The CDR3 bases are TGTGCCAGCAGCTTAAGAAGGGGGTCGACAGATACGCAGTATTTT. This sequence joins TRBV7-9 and TRBJ2-3, with TRBD1 as a possible D gene (6 bases). The ends were cut back, 2 bases at V and 3 bases at J, with 12 bases in the middle. Germline V gives CDR1 SEHNR, CDR2 FQNEAQ (reference sequence). The CDR3 has 15 amino acids.

V gene TRBV6-5 combines with J gene TRBJ1-1; D is ambiguous. V lost 9 bases and J lost 4, with 15 bases in between. Per germline, CDR1 MNHEY and CDR2 SVGAGI. This CDR3 region has 13 residues. CDR3 sequence: CASKKFIGTEAFF. CDR3 bases: TGTGCCAGTAAAAAGTTTATCGGCACTGAAGCTTTCTTT.

The chain uses TRBV20-1 and TRBJ2-7; possible D gene TRBD2, 5 bases. V was clipped by 3 bases and J by 6 bases, with 9 bases between them. CDR1 is DFQATT, CDR2 SNEGSKA, per germline (reference sequence). The length of the CDR3 is 11 residues. DNA for the CDR3: TGCAGTGCTAGTGAGGGCCTCGAGCAGTACTTC. Protein: CSASEGLEQYF.

This clone was counted between two and nine times. CDR3 in amino acids: CASQRGGPSYEQYF. For the CDR3, the DNA is TGCGCCAGCCAGCGGGGCGGGCCATCCTACGAGCAGTACTTC. The chain carries TRBV4-1 and TRBJ2-7; 7 positions match TRBD2. This CDR3 is built from 14 residues. Trimming removed 8 bases from V and 1 base from J; junction bases left unmatched: 8. Per germline, CDR1 MGHRA and CDR2 YSYEKL.

The chain has TRBV7-3 and TRBJ2-1, with TRBD2 identical over 14 bases. J gave up 3 bases and V 3 bases, and 1 base lay outside the gene matches. The CDR3 consists of 16 residues. Per germline, CDR1 SGHTA and CDR2 FQGTGA. The CDR3 spells CASSFGTSGGYNEQFF. For the CDR3, the DNA is TGTGCCAGCAGCTTCGGGACTAGCGGGGGCTACAATGAGCAGTTCTTC.

The chain joins TRBV5-1 to TRBJ2-5; D is perhaps TRBD1 (7 bases). Trimming left V 3 bases short and J 2 bases short, with 14 bases between. Germline V gene lookup returns CDR1 SGHRS and CDR2 YFSETQ. The CDR3 has 15 amino acids. In nucleotides, the CDR3 is TGCGCCAGCAGCTCTCAGGGGGGAGGACAAGAGACCCAGTACTTC. This sequence encodes CASSSQGGGQETQYF.

The V gene is TRBV3-1 (or the pseudogene TRBV3-2), the J gene TRBJ1-1, with D possibly matching TRBD1 (6 bases). Germline V gene data show CDR1 as LGHDT and CDR2 as YNNKEL (reference sequence). This CDR3 is 14 amino acids long. Trimming pared 4 bases from V and 5 bases from J, leaving 14 bases between. The CDR3 loop reads CASSLGTQGTEAFF. DNA for the CDR3: TGTGCCAGCAGCCTGGGGACCCAGGGGACTGAAGCTTTCTTT.

In its sample, this clone was seen once. This rearrangement joins TRBV2 to TRBJ2-1; D ambiguous. Trimming took off 5 bases at V and 0 bases at J, with 14 bases between the two ends. CDR1 SNHLY and CDR2 FYNNEI come from the germline V gene. The CDR3 loop spans 16 amino acids. In DNA, the CDR3 is TGTGCCAGCAGTCGCCCCCCCGGTAGCTCCTACAATGAGCAGTTCTTC. Residues: CASSRPPGSSYNEQFF.